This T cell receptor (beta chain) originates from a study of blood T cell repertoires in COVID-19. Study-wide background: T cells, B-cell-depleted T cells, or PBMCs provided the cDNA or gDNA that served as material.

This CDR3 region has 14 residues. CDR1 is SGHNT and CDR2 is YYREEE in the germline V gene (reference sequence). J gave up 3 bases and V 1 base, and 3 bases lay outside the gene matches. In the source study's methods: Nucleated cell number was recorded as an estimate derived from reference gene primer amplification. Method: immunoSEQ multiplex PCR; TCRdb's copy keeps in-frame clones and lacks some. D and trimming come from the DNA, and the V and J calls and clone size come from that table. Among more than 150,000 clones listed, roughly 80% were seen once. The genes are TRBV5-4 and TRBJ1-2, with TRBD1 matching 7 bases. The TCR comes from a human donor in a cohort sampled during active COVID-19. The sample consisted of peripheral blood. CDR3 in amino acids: CASSLRQGYYGYTF. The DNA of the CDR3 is TGTGCCAGCAGCTTGAGACAGGGCTACTATGGCTACACCTTC.